Listed here are 7 T cell receptor beta chains from one sample, sequenced in a study of cytomegalovirus exposure and HLA in healthy donors. PCR involved 60 Vbeta and 13 Jbeta primers. Sequenced by immunoSEQ multiplex PCR; TCRdb stores in-frame clones only, minus some. The sample includes some 70,000 clones, 65% to 70% seen only once; the top ten take 12% to 15%. Input material: PBMCs. These receptors all stem from a male donor in good health and CMV-seropositive.

The J gene is TRBJ2-1, the V gene TRBV6-1; D is undetermined. The CDR3 loop spans 12 amino acids. Trimming stripped 5 bases from V and 5 bases from J, with 7 bases between. Germline CDR1 MNHNS, CDR2 SASEGT. This CDR3 is CASSLRNNEQFF. CDR3 coding DNA: TGTGCCAGCAGTCTCAGAAACAATGAGCAGTTCTTC.

This clone was counted only a few times. The chain couples TRBV29-1 to TRBJ1-5, with no clear D. The CDR3 consists of 12 residues. Germline V gives CDR1 SQVTM, CDR2 ANQGSEA. With 5 bases removed from V and 4 bases from J, the gap between germline ends came to 9 bases. This CDR3 is CSVLSGNQPQHF. CDR3 in DNA: TGCAGCGTTCTGTCGGGGAATCAGCCCCAGCATTTT.

CDR3 region: CASSSTGGLSYEQYF. CDR3 nucleotide sequence: TGTGCCAGCAGCTCTACGGGGGGCCTATCCTACGAGCAGTACTTC. This rearrangement joins TRBV11-2 to TRBJ2-7, with D possibly being TRBD2 (7 bases). Germline-derived CDR1 and CDR2 are SGHAT and FQNNGV. The V gene lost 4 bases and the J gene lost 1 base, with 14 bases spanning the gap. The CDR3 loop spans 15 amino acids.

CDR3 protein: CASSTKSGTGGEQYF. The CDR3 DNA sequence: TGTGCCAGTAGCACCAAATCAGGGACAGGGGGCGAGCAGTACTTC. The rearrangement uses TRBV19 and TRBJ2-7; TRBD1 matches at 11 bases. Germline V gives CDR1 LNHDA, CDR2 SQIVND (reference sequence). The J segment lost 6 bases and the V segment lost 6 bases, leaving 10 bases of the junction unmatched. CDR3 length: 15 residues. The whole variable domain, filled in from reference TRBV19 and TRBJ2-7, reads DGGITQSPKYLFRKEGQNVTLSCEQNLNHDAMYWYRQDPGQGLRLIYYSQIVNDFQKGDIAEGYSVSREKKESFPLTVTSAQKNPTAFYLCASSTKSGTGGEQYFGPGTRLTVT.

This chain uses TRBV5-1 with TRBJ2-5, with D possibly being TRBD1 (6 bases). The DNA end lines up better with TRBJ2-7; the J call may be wrong. Germline lookup yields CDR1 SGHRS and CDR2 YFSETQ. The CDR3 spans 14 residues. The CDR3 loop reads CASSLEDSFYEQYF. CDR3 nucleotide sequence: TGCGCCAGCAGCTTGGAGGACAGCTTTTACGAGCAGTACTTC.

The sample holds one count of this clone. The chain recombines TRBV5-1 with TRBJ1-2, with 9 positions matching TRBD1. This CDR3 is built from 16 residues. Unmatched junction bases numbered 6, after V lost 1 base and J lost 2 bases. The germline gives CDR1 SGHRS, CDR2 YFSETQ. This CDR3 reads CASSLRTGAPNYGYTF. The DNA of the CDR3 is TGCGCCAGCAGCTTGAGGACAGGGGCCCCAAACTATGGCTACACCTTC.

This clone has a handful of counts. The chain links TRBV6-5 to TRBJ2-7; 8 bases match TRBD2. The CDR3 consists of 15 residues. The germline CDR1 and CDR2 sequences are MNHEY and SVGAGI. V shed 7 bases, J shed 7 bases, and the junction held 15 bases outside the gene matches. In DNA form, the CDR3 reads TGTGCCAGCACCCAAACCGGCGGGAGGAGGGGGGAGCAGTACTTC. It translates to CASTQTGGRRGEQYF.